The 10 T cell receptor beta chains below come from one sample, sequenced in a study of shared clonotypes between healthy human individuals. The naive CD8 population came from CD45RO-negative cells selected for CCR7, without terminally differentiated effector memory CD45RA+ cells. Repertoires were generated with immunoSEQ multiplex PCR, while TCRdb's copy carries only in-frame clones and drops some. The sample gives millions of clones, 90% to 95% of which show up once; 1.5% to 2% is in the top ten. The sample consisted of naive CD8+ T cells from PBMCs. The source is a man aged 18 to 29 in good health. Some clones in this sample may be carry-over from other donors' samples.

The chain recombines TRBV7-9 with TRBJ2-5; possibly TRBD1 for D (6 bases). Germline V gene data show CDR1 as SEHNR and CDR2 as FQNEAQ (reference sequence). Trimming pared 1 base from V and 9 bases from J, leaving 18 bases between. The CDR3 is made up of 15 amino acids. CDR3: CASSLDGTNTDAQYF. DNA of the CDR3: TGTGCCAGCAGCTTAGATGGGACAAATACCGATGCCCAGTACTTC.

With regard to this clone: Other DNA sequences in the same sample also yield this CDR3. The CDR3 region is CASSLSAGGTDTQYF. CDR3 bases: TGTGCCAGCAGTTTATCGGCGGGAGGGACAGATACGCAGTATTTT. V gene TRBV28 combines with J gene TRBJ2-3; TRBD2 aligns across 9 bases. CDR1 and CDR2 from the germline V gene are MDHEN and SYDVKM. This CDR3 is built from 15 residues. After removal of 1 base from V and 3 bases from J, the junction contained 2 bases not matched to a gene.

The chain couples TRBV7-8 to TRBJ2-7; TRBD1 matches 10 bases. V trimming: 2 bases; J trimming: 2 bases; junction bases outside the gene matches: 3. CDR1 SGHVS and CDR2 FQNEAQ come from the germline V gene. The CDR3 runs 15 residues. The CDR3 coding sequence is TGTGCCAGCAGCTTATCCGGGACAGGGGCCTACGAGCAGTACTTC. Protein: CASSLSGTGAYEQYF.

The CDR3 DNA is TGCGCCAGCAGCCAAGATTCGACTAGCGGGACGTACGAGCAGTACTTC. Protein product: CASSQDSTSGTYEQYF. V and J are TRBV4-1 and TRBJ2-7; TRBD2 matches 11 bases. V was clipped by 0 bases and J by 4 bases; unmatched bases: 5. This CDR3 spans 16 amino acids. CDR1 is MGHRA, CDR2 YSYEKL, per germline.

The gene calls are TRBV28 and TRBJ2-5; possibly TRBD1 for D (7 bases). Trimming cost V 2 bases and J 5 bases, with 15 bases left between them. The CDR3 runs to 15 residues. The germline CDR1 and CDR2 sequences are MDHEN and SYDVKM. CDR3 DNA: TGTGCCAGCAGTTTACGTGGAGGGGGCTTCGAGACCCAGTACTTC. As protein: CASSLRGGGFETQYF.

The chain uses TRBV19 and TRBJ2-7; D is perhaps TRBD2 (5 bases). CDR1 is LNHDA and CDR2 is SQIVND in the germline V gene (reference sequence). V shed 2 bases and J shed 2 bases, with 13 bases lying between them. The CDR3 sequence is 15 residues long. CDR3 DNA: TGTGCCAGTAGTATATCCGGGGAAAGAACCTACGAGCAGTACTTC. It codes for CASSISGERTYEQYF.

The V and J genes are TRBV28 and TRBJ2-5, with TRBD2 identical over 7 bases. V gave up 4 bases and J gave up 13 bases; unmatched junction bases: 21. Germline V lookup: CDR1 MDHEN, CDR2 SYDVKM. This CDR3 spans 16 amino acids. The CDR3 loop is CASSSPQEGDYLRGYF. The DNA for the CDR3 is TGTGCCAGCAGTTCCCCTCAGGAAGGGGACTATCTGAGGGGGTACTTC.

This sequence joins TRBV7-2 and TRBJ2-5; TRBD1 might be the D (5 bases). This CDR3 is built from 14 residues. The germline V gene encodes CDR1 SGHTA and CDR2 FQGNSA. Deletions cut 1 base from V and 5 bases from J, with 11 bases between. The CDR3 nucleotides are TGTGCCAGCAGCTTAGAGGGGTTTCACGAGACCCAGTACTTC. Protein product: CASSLEGFHETQYF.

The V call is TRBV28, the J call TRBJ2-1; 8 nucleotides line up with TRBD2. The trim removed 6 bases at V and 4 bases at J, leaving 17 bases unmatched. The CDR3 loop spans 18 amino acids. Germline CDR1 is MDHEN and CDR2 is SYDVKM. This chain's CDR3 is CASSPPIWAGGAYNEQFF. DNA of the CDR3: TGTGCCAGCAGCCCCCCTATTTGGGCGGGAGGAGCGTACAATGAGCAGTTCTTC.

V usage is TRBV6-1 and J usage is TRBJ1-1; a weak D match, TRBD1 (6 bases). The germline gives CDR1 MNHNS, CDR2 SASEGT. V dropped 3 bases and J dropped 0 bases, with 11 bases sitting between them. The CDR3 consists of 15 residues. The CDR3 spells CASSEDRTMNTEAFF. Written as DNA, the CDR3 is TGTGCCAGCAGTGAGGACAGAACTATGAACACTGAAGCTTTCTTT.